This is a list of T cell receptor beta chains from one sample in a study of T cells in Graves' hyperthyroidism and ophthalmopathy. TCRdb independently ran MiXCR on the multiplex PCR reads; one entry per CDR3 protein. Among 600,000 to 700,000 distinct CDR3 sequences, 45% were seen once, and the ten largest hold under 8.5%. Sequencing was performed on peripheral blood or thyroid tissue (not recorded which). The receptor set was obtained from an adult man with Graves' disease, either hyperthyroidism or ophthalmopathy (not recorded which). Each CDR3 is given with its conserved first and last residue. D genes are given only for firm matches. Some rows mark clone size as missing; the rest say once, few, many or name a class of expanded clone.

J | size | V | D | CDR3 | DNA
TRBJ1-4 | . | TRBV7-2 | . | CASSGGWARGEKLFF | TGTGCCAGCAGCGGGGGGTGGGCTCGCGGGGAAAAACTGTTTTTT
TRBJ2-2 | . | TRBV10-3 | TRBD1 | CAISYGTGSLAGELFF | TGTGCCATCAGCTACGGGACAGGGAGTCTGGCCGGGGAGCTGTTTTTT
TRBJ1-4 | . | TRBV5-1 | TRBD1 | CASSLPPGQPATNEKLFF | TGCGCCAGCAGCTTGCCCCCGGGACAGCCTGCAACTAATGAAAAACTGTTTTTT
TRBJ1-5 | . | TRBV2 | . | CASSAQAGSNQPQHF | TGTGCCAGCAGTGCTCAGGCAGGGAGCAATCAGCCCCAGCATTTT
TRBJ2-7 | few | TRBV3-1 | TRBD1 | CASSTGTGIHEQYF | TGTGCCAGCAGTACCGGGACAGGGATTCACGAGCAGTACTTC
TRBJ1-5 | few | TRBV2 | . | CAISLLAAGGNQPQHF | TGTGCCATCAGCCTTCTGGCCGCAGGGGGCAATCAGCCCCAGCATTTT
TRBJ1-2 | . | TRBV6-1 | TRBD1 | CASSYLGQNYGYTF | TGTGCCAGCAGTTACCTGGGACAGAACTATGGCTACACCTTC
TRBJ1-2 | . | TRBV4-3 | TRBD1 | CASSQVGTGFTF | TGCGCCAGCAGCCAAGTTGGGACAGGGTTCACCTTC
TRBJ1-1 | . | TRBV29-1 | . | CSLGVTDTEAFF | TGCAGCTTAGGGGTTACGGACACTGAAGCTTTCTTT
TRBJ1-2 | many | TRBV2 | . | CASSEAGTNYGYTF | TGTGCCAGCAGTGAGGCAGGGACTAACTATGGCTACACCTTC
TRBJ2-5 | many | TRBV7-6 | TRBD2 | CASSLVPAGGLGTQYF | TGTGCCAGCAGCTTAGTACCCGCGGGGGGGCTGGGGACCCAGTACTTC
TRBJ1-3 | . | TRBV20-1 | . | CSASAWGRENTIYF | TGCAGTGCTAGCGCCTGGGGCAGAGAGAACACCATATATTTT
TRBJ1-6 | few | TRBV7-9 | TRBD1 | CASSLGGRQGVSPLHF | TGTGCCAGCAGCTTAGGGGGGAGACAGGGGGTCTCACCCCTCCACTTT
TRBJ1-1 | . | TRBV14 | . | CASSPPRDLAEAFF | TGTGCCAGCAGCCCTCCGAGGGATCTGGCTGAAGCTTTCTTT
TRBJ1-1 | few | TRBV15 | . | CASTPAGKNTEAFF | TGTGCCAGCACCCCGGCAGGGAAGAACACTGAAGCTTTCTTT
TRBJ2-7 | . | TRBV12-3/TRBV12-4 | TRBD2 | CASSLAGGTHEQYF | TGTGCCAGCAGTCTAGCGGGAGGAACCCACGAGCAGTACTTC
TRBJ1-1 | . | TRBV10-3 | . | CAISRAGVNTEAFF | TGTGCCATCAGCCGGGCAGGAGTGAACACTGAAGCTTTCTTT
TRBJ1-2 | few | TRBV2 | TRBD1 | CASVSGGGYGYTF | TGTGCCAGCGTATCAGGGGGCGGCTATGGCTACACCTTC
TRBJ1-2 | . | TRBV11-2 | . | CASSHRGEKWKYTF | TGTGCCAGCAGCCATAGAGGGGAGAAGTGGAAGTACACCTTC
TRBJ1-6 | many | TRBV25-1 | . | CASSERDSPLHF | TGTGCCAGCAGTGAACGCGATTCACCCCTCCACTTT
TRBJ2-7 | few | TRBV5-1 | TRBD2 | CASSPTLAAHEQYF | TGCGCCAGCAGCCCGACCCTAGCGGCCCACGAGCAGTACTTC
TRBJ1-1 | . | TRBV6-1 | TRBD1 | CASSRAGGEAFF | TGTGCCAGCAGTAGGGCAGGGGGCGAAGCTTTCTTT
TRBJ2-6 | few | TRBV20-1 | . | CSARGTGANVLTF | TGCAGTGCTAGGGGGACAGGGGCCAACGTCCTGACTTTC
TRBJ2-5 | . | TRBV7-6 | TRBD2 | CASSLALAGRGETQYF | TGTGCCAGCAGCTTAGCCCTAGCGGGGAGGGGTGAGACCCAGTACTTC
TRBJ1-5 | many | TRBV19 | . | CASSIRDQPQHF | TGTGCCAGTAGTATTCGGGATCAGCCCCAGCATTTT
TRBJ1-5 | . | TRBV19 | TRBD1 | CASSVGQGWFQPQHF | TGTGCCAGTAGTGTCGGACAGGGATGGTTTCAGCCCCAGCATTTT
TRBJ2-7 | . | TRBV7-9 | TRBD1 | CASSYGTEGSPSYEQYF | TGTGCCAGCAGTTACGGGACAGAGGGATCTCCATCCTACGAGCAGTACTTC
TRBJ1-1 | few | TRBV24-1 | TRBD1 | CATPGDRLKTEAFF | TGTGCCACCCCCGGGGACAGACTAAAGACTGAAGCTTTCTTT
TRBJ2-7 | . | TRBV15 | . | CATSRDLGPLLAIKDEQYF | TGTGCCACCAGCAGAGATCTCGGGCCGCTATTGGCTATTAAGGACGAGCAGTACTTC
TRBJ2-5 | . | TRBV12-3/TRBV12-4 | . | CASSLGAGLQETQYF | TGTGCCAGCAGTTTAGGGGCAGGACTCCAAGAGACCCAGTACTTC
TRBJ1-1 | . | TRBV11-1 | . | CASSFRRTMNTEAFF | TGTGCCAGCAGCTTCCGACGGACCATGAACACTGAAGCTTTCTTT
TRBJ1-6 | . | TRBV10-3 | . | CAISEGDGDPGLHF | TGTGCCATCAGTGAAGGGGACGGGGACCCAGGCCTCCACTTT
TRBJ1-2 | many | TRBV7-9 | . | CASSFAIRTAEDGYTF | TGTGCCAGCAGCTTCGCAATCCGGACAGCGGAGGATGGCTACACCTTC
TRBJ1-2 | . | TRBV27 | TRBD1 | CASSTTGTGVRIGYTF | TGTGCCAGCAGTACTACCGGGACAGGGGTGAGGATCGGCTACACCTTC
TRBJ1-5 | many | TRBV7-3 | . | CASSFGPNQPQHF | TGTGCCAGCAGCTTTGGCCCCAATCAGCCCCAGCATTTT
TRBJ1-1 | . | TRBV7-8 | TRBD1 | CASSQEDRANTEAFF | TGTGCCAGCAGCCAAGAAGACAGGGCGAACACTGAAGCTTTCTTT
TRBJ2-7 | few | TRBV7-8 | . | CASSPPGFIYEQYF | TGTGCCAGCAGCCCTCCAGGCTTTATTTACGAGCAGTACTTC
TRBJ1-2 | many | TRBV15 | . | CATSRDGGGDDYGYTF | TGTGCCACCAGCAGAGATGGCGGCGGAGATGACTATGGCTACACCTTC
TRBJ1-2 | . | TRBV12-3/TRBV12-4 | TRBD1 | CASTPTWGTAYYGYTF | TGTGCCAGCACTCCTACTTGGGGGACAGCCTACTATGGCTACACCTTC
TRBJ1-2 | . | TRBV7-2 | TRBD1 | CASSLAPTGDSYGYTF | TGTGCCAGCAGCTTAGCGCCGACAGGGGACTCCTATGGCTACACCTTC
TRBJ1-1 | many | TRBV12-3/TRBV12-4 | TRBD1 | CASSLPGTANTEAFF | TGTGCCAGCAGTTTACCCGGGACAGCAAACACTGAAGCTTTCTTT
TRBJ2-7 | many | TRBV24-1 | . | CATSDPDLAYEQYF | TGTGCCACCAGTGACCCGGACCTCGCCTACGAGCAGTACTTC
TRBJ1-2 | . | TRBV6-5 | . | CASSLGGSTGYGYTF | TGTGCCAGCAGTTTAGGAGGGTCTACTGGCTATGGCTACACCTTC
TRBJ1-1 | . | TRBV20-1 | . | CSLTEAFF | TGCAGTCTCACTGAAGCTTTCTTT
TRBJ1-4 | few | TRBV7-9 | . | CASSRVSGANEKLFF | TGTGCCAGCAGCCGGGTATCTGGGGCTAATGAAAAACTGTTTTTT
TRBJ2-2 | . | TRBV20-1 | TRBD2 | CSARDLNSGDTGELFF | TGCAGTGCTAGAGATCTTAATAGCGGGGACACCGGGGAGCTGTTTTTT
TRBJ1-6 | . | TRBV29-1 | TRBD1 | CSLETGGSPLHF | TGCAGCTTGGAGACAGGGGGATCACCCCTCCACTTT
TRBJ1-1 | many | TRBV2 | . | CASSGPQGEAFF | TGTGCCAGCAGTGGGCCTCAGGGTGAAGCTTTCTTT
TRBJ1-2 | . | TRBV24-1 | . | CATSASGAGYTF | TGTGCCACCAGTGCGTCAGGGGCTGGCTACACCTTC
TRBJ1-2 | . | TRBV7-8 | . | CASSVSGTNYGYTF | TGTGCCAGCAGCGTCTCCGGGACGAACTATGGCTACACCTTC
TRBJ1-5 | . | TRBV6-5 | . | CASWGLFGNQPQHF | TGTGCCAGTTGGGGCTTATTCGGCAATCAGCCCCAGCATTTT
TRBJ2-5 | . | TRBV6-5 | TRBD2 | CASSSLAGGYQETQYF | TGTGCCAGCAGTTCTCTAGCGGGAGGGTACCAAGAGACCCAGTACTTC
TRBJ1-2 | . | TRBV20-1 | TRBD1 | CSALSPDREYTF | TGCAGTGCACTCTCCCCCGACAGGGAATACACCTTC
TRBJ1-5 | . | TRBV24-1 | . | CASSQEAGFQPQHF | TGCGCCAGCAGCCAAGAGGCAGGGTTTCAGCCCCAGCATTTT
TRBJ1-1 | . | TRBV19 | TRBD1 | CASRSDRGLGTEAFF | TGTGCCAGTAGATCGGACAGGGGTTTGGGCACTGAAGCTTTCTTT
TRBJ1-1 | . | TRBV29-1 | . | CSLDAGAMNTEAFF | TGCAGCTTAGACGCGGGCGCCATGAACACTGAAGCTTTCTTT